This TCR beta chain is drawn from a study of T cell responses to AZD1222 COVID-19 vaccine. Study-level findings and limits: Spike-specific TCR breadth and depth were elevated following two AZD1222 doses. Only after the peak T cell response were repertoires sampled.

Per the germline V gene, CDR1 is LNHDA and CDR2 is SQIVND (reference sequence). The CDR3 sequence is 12 residues long. V was trimmed by 9 bases and J by 7 bases, leaving 10 bases between them. Assay used: immunoSEQ multiplex PCR; TCRdb lists only in-frame clones, some missing. The sample consists of 170,000 or so clones, about nine tenths of them appearing once. Of note for this clone: Its antigen is not identified.

Material: peripheral blood, obtained on day 0 of AZD1222 vaccination. This receptor was identified in an adult in good health. The chain links TRBV19 to TRBJ1-6; no firm D call. DNA of the CDR3: TGTGCCAGGAGAGAGGAAAATTCACCCCTCCACTTT. Translating it yields CARREENSPLHF.